Below, 19 T cell receptor beta chains from the same sample are listed, as sequenced in a study of blood T cells in healthy people across ages. It was with a sample-barcoded 5' primer and a J-beta primer mix that a second PCR of about 6 to 12 cycles was run. TCRdb called the 5' RACE reads again in MiXCR, with one record for every CDR3 protein. The table lists 890,000 or so distinct CDR3 sequences, roughly 60% of them singletons. Material: blood. The receptors were gathered from a man aged 25-45 years in good health.

The CDR3 bases are TGTGCCAGCAGATTTCGGGGGCGGCGCGGGAGCAACAATGAGCAGTTCTTC. Its protein product is CASRFRGRRGSNNEQFF. The gene calls are TRBV12-3 or TRBV12-4 and TRBJ2-1; TRBD2 might be the D (7 bases). The CDR3 extends over 17 amino acids. V dropped 6 bases and J dropped 5 bases, with 23 bases sitting between them.

A word on this clonotype: The junction shows a germline mismatch at one end, possibly a read error. CDR3 bases: TGTGCCAGCAGCGTAGCGGGTCGACAGCAGCCCCAGCATTTT. Its protein is CASSVAGRQQPQHF. The chain is built from TRBV7-2 and TRBJ1-5, with D possibly TRBD1 on 5 matching bases. Germline CDR1 is SGHTA and CDR2 is FQGNSA. CDR3 size: 14 residues.

The chain joins TRBV28 to TRBJ2-7; possible D gene TRBD2, 6 bases. V lost 8 bases, J lost 4 bases, and 21 bases lay in between. This CDR3 is built from 15 residues. The V gene's germline CDR1 is MDHEN and CDR2 SYDVKM. The DNA of the CDR3 is TGTGCCAGCCCACCAACGGGACTGGAGACTTACGAGCAGTACTTC. Amino acids: CASPPTGLETYEQYF.

The chain carries TRBV7-2 and TRBJ2-4, with TRBD2 as a possible D gene (7 bases). The germline V gene encodes CDR1 SGHTA and CDR2 FQGNSA. This CDR3 comprises 16 residues. V was trimmed by 2 bases and J by 3 bases, leaving 14 bases between them. The CDR3 sequence: CASSLRGDYNKNIQYF. CDR3 bases: TGTGCCAGCAGCTTAAGGGGGGACTACAACAAAAACATTCAGTACTTC.

The rearrangement uses TRBV7-8 and TRBJ1-1; no clear D gene. There are 14 residues in the CDR3. V gave up 3 bases and J gave up 0 bases, with 8 bases separating them. Germline CDR1 SGHVS, CDR2 FQNEAQ. CDR3 DNA: TGTGCCAGCAGCTTTGGGTGGGTGAACACTGAAGCTTTCTTT. Its translation: CASSFGWVNTEAFF.

This clonotype was counted ten times or more. The J gene is TRBJ1-2, the V gene TRBV12-3 or TRBV12-4, with 9 bases lining up with TRBD1. The CDR3 loop spans 13 amino acids. Trimming removed 5 bases from V and 4 bases from J; junction bases left unmatched: 2. CDR3 nucleotide sequence: TGTGCCAGCAGTCCGGGACAGGGCTATGGCTACACCTTC. It codes for CASSPGQGYGYTF.

The V and J genes are TRBV12-3 or TRBV12-4 and TRBJ2-7, with no clear D. The V end was cut by 0 bases, the J end by 4 bases, with 13 bases between. The CDR3 is made up of 15 amino acids. This CDR3 is CASSLADGSVYEQYF. The DNA of the CDR3 is TGTGCCAGCAGTTTAGCTGACGGGTCAGTATACGAGCAGTACTTC.

The chain carries TRBV14 and TRBJ2-3; D is possibly TRBD1 (7 bases). Germline V gene sequence: CDR1 SGHDN, CDR2 FVKESK. V shed 4 bases and J shed 5 bases, with 22 bases lying between them. The CDR3 has 17 amino acids. The CDR3 loop reads CASSLSKGGGVGDTQYF. The DNA for the CDR3 is TGTGCCAGCAGCCTAAGCAAAGGGGGCGGGGTTGGAGATACGCAGTATTTT.

The rearrangement uses TRBV7-3 and TRBJ2-7; tentatively, D is TRBD2 (6 bases). The better agreement between TRBJ2-5 and the DNA end casts doubt on the J call. Germline CDR1 reads SGHTA; CDR2 reads FQGTGA. The CDR3 is 14 amino acids. The CDR3 is CASSLYGGLETQYF. The CDR3 coding sequence is TGTGCCAGCAGCTTATATGGGGGGTTGGAGACCCAGTACTTC.

The chain recombines TRBV7-2 with TRBJ2-5; D is unclear. CDR1 and CDR2 from the germline V gene are SGHTA and FQGNSA. The CDR3 has 17 amino acids. V lost 2 bases to trimming and J lost 5 bases, with 21 bases between them. The CDR3 here is CASSLSPPASVGETQYF. CDR3 DNA sequence: TGTGCCAGCAGCTTATCTCCGCCAGCATCCGTGGGGGAGACCCAGTACTTC.

J is TRBJ2-7 and V is TRBV28, with a tentative D call TRBD1 (5 bases). Germline V lookup: CDR1 MDHEN, CDR2 SYDVKM. This CDR3 contains 14 residues. V lost 2 bases to trimming and J lost 4 bases, with 12 bases between them. For the CDR3, the DNA is TGTGCCAGCAGTTTACTAAAGACAGTTTACGAGCAGTACTTC. Translated, it gives CASSLLKTVYEQYF.

This clonotype was counted a few times. This rearrangement joins TRBV4-3 to TRBJ1-2, with D unresolved. V was pared by 0 bases and J by 4 bases, with 21 bases between. Germline CDR1 is LGHNA and CDR2 is YSLEER. The length of the CDR3 is 18 residues. The chain's CDR3 is CASSQDLPVPGRGYGYTF. The CDR3 DNA follows: TGCGCCAGCAGCCAAGATCTTCCCGTACCGGGCCGGGGCTATGGCTACACCTTC.

This chain joins TRBV20-1 and TRBJ1-2; D gene ambiguous. Germline values: CDR1 DFQATT, CDR2 SNEGSKA (reference sequence). V lost 3 bases and J lost 3, with 8 bases in between. The CDR3 totals 12 residues. CDR3 DNA sequence: TGCAGTGCTAGGCCCGGGTACTATGGCTACACCTTC. It specifies CSARPGYYGYTF.

The chain is built from TRBV12-3 or TRBV12-4 and TRBJ2-3, with a possible D match to TRBD1 (6 bases). Trimming shortened V by 6 bases and J by 4 bases, and 17 bases separated the two germline ends. CDR3 length equals 15 residues. The CDR3 sequence is CASSLTGNVADTQYF. CDR3 bases: TGTGCCAGCAGCCTGACAGGAAACGTGGCAGATACGCAGTATTTT.

V and J are TRBV14 and TRBJ2-5; the D is unclear. The germline CDR1 and CDR2 sequences are SGHDN and FVKESK. The CDR3 is 14 residues long. V lost 3 bases and J lost 2, with 10 bases in between. The CDR3 DNA is TGTGCCAGCAGCCATTTAAACGGGCAAGAGACCCAGTACTTC. Protein product: CASSHLNGQETQYF.

A word on this clonotype: A much larger clone is a single base away; this may be a read error. The chain is built from TRBV12-3 or TRBV12-4 and TRBJ1-2; no clear D. The CDR3 has 13 residues. The CDR3 region has the DNA TGTGCCGGCAGTTTATGGCGCGAGATGGGCTACACCTTC. It is translated as CAGSLWREMGYTF.

The V gene is TRBV6-6, the J gene TRBJ2-7; 11 nucleotides agree with TRBD1. CDR1 and CDR2 from the germline V gene are MNHNY and SVGAGI (reference sequence). This CDR3 is built from 15 residues. With 6 bases clipped from V and 2 bases from J, the junction kept 6 bases outside the gene matches. The CDR3 DNA sequence: TGTGCCAGCAGCTTCGGACAGGGGGCCACCTACGAGCAGTACTTC. As protein: CASSFGQGATYEQYF.

The V gene is TRBV4-2, the J gene TRBJ2-3; D ambiguous. The germline CDR1 and CDR2 sequences are LGHNA and YNFKEQ. The V gene lost 0 bases and the J gene lost 0 bases, with 10 bases spanning the gap. This CDR3 spans 16 amino acids. This CDR3 is CASSQDAGYSTDTQYF. CDR3 coding DNA: TGTGCCAGCAGCCAAGATGCAGGATATAGCACAGATACGCAGTATTTT.

V gene TRBV6-6 combines with J gene TRBJ1-2, with a weak D call TRBD1 (5 bases). Trimming took off 7 bases at V and 7 bases at J, with 10 bases between the two ends. Germline V lookup: CDR1 MNHNY, CDR2 SVGAGI (reference sequence). This CDR3 is built from 11 residues. This chain's CDR3 is CASTRDFGYTF. DNA of the CDR3: TGTGCCAGCACCCGGGACTTTGGCTACACCTTC.